One sample yielded the 3 T cell receptor beta chains listed below, sequenced in a study of control samples from healthy donors and cancer patients (dated by TCRdb to 2020 to 2022). Preparation of the library involved the immunoSEQ multiplex PCR assay. The clones in this table, taken by TCRdb from immuneACCESS, are in-frame only. Not every clone is retained; where verified, under half of the shortfall comes from an unresolved V gene, and the cause of the rest is unknown. For this sample the table gives roughly 76,000 clones, of which 94% were detected only once. About 6.2% of the sample belongs to the ten largest clones. Sequencing was performed on blood. All receptors come from a woman between 40 and 55 years old in good health.

J is TRBJ2-3 and V is TRBV13, with D hard to call. Germline V CDR1 and CDR2: PRHDT, FYEKMQ (reference sequence). The CDR3 loop spans 12 amino acids. V lost 9 bases and J 5 bases, leaving 12 bases between the germline ends. The CDR3 coding sequence is TGTGCCAGGGGCAGGTTCGGAGATACGCAGTATTTT. Encoded protein: CARGRFGDTQYF. Full variable domain (outside the CDR3, taken from reference TRBV13 and TRBJ2-3): AAGVIQSPRHLIKEKRETATLKCYPIPRHDTVYWYQQGPGQDPQFLISFYEKMQSDKGSIPDRFSAQQFSDYHSELNMSSLELGDSALYFCARGRFGDTQYFGPGTRLTVL.

The chain links TRBV3-1 (or the pseudogene TRBV3-2) to TRBJ1-5; D is unclear. The germline V and J ends were trimmed by 1 base and 9 bases, with 7 bases remaining between them. The CDR3 has 12 residues. Germline CDR1 and CDR2: LGHDT and YNNKEL (reference sequence). CDR3 in DNA: TGTGCCAGCAGCCAAGGTGAAGGGCCCCAGCATTTT. Residues: CASSQGEGPQHF.

This clone was found once. The V and J genes are TRBV3-1 (or the pseudogene TRBV3-2) and TRBJ1-2; D might be TRBD1 (5 bases). The CDR3 is 15 amino acids. V was trimmed by 0 bases and J by 6 bases, leaving 14 bases between them. Germline V lookup: CDR1 LGHDT, CDR2 YNNKEL (reference sequence). CDR3 sequence: CASSQDRVRQNGYTF. The CDR3 nucleotides are TGTGCCAGCAGCCAAGATAGGGTAAGACAGAATGGCTACACCTTC.